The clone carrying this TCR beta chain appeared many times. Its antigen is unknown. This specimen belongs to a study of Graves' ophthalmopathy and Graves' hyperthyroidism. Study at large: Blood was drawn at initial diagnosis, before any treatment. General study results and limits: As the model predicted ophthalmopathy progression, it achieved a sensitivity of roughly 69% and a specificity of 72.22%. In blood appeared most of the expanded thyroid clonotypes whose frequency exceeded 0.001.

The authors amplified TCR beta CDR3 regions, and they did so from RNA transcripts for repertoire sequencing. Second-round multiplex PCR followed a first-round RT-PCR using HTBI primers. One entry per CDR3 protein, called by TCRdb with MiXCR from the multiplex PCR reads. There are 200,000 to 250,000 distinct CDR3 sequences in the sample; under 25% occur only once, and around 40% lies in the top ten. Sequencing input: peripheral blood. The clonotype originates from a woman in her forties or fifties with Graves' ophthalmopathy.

CDR3 protein: CSALRSGYGEQYF. The CDR3 DNA sequence: TGCAGTGCCCTGAGGTCCGGTTACGGGGAGCAGTACTTC. The V gene is TRBV20-1, the J gene TRBJ2-7; D is uncertain. Trimming removed 6 bases at V and 7 bases at J, with 19 bases between. Germline lookup yields CDR1 DFQATT and CDR2 SNEGSKA (reference sequence). The CDR3 length is 13 residues.